The 15 T cell receptor beta chains listed next were all sequenced from one sample in a study of blood T cell repertoires in COVID-19. Clones were sequenced by immunoSEQ multiplex PCR, and TCRdb holds only the in-frame ones, with some missing. The sample records roughly 570,000 clones, about 89% being singletons. The sample taken for sequencing was peripheral blood. The source of these receptors is a woman between 50 and 59 years old with COVID-19, enrolled during active disease.

CDR3 in DNA: TGTGCCACCAGCACAGACAGGGAAGCTTTCTTT. It specifies CATSTDREAFF. The chain links TRBV15 to TRBJ1-1; tentative D call: TRBD1 (6 bases). Between the trimmed V and J ends, which lost 4 bases and 8 bases, there was a span of 8 bases. CDR1 LNHNV and CDR2 YYDKDF come from the germline V gene (reference sequence). This CDR3 has 11 amino acids.

The rearrangement links TRBV6-1 to TRBJ1-1; D unclear. CDR3 size: 15 residues. The V gene lost 0 bases and the J gene lost 2 bases, with 10 bases spanning the gap. Germline CDR1 and CDR2: MNHNS and SASEGT. The CDR3 loop is CASSEALRLNTEAFF. DNA of the CDR3: TGTGCCAGCAGTGAAGCGCTTCGCCTAAACACTGAAGCTTTCTTT.

The chain has TRBV5-6 and TRBJ1-1; no clear D. The CDR3 loop spans 13 amino acids. Trimming removed 2 bases at V and 1 base at J, with 6 bases between. The germline V gene has CDR1 SGHDT and CDR2 YYEEEE. CDR3 amino acids: CASSLFRNTEAFF. The DNA for the CDR3 is TGTGCCAGCAGCTTATTTCGGAACACTGAAGCTTTCTTT.

This clone appeared a single time. The chain carries TRBV7-8 and TRBJ2-7; the match to TRBD1 covers 9 bases. V was pared by 1 base and J by 2 bases, with 6 bases of the junction left unmatched. Germline V gene sequence: CDR1 SGHVS, CDR2 FQNEAQ. This CDR3 comprises 16 residues. The CDR3: CASSLEGQGSPYEQYF. CDR3 sequence (DNA): TGTGCCAGCAGCTTAGAGGGACAGGGAAGCCCCTACGAGCAGTACTTC.

This rearrangement joins TRBV28 to TRBJ2-3; perhaps TRBD2 as D (7 bases). The V gene lost 8 bases and the J gene lost 4 bases, with 16 bases spanning the gap. Germline CDR1 and CDR2: MDHEN and SYDVKM. This CDR3 contains 14 residues. The CDR3 bases are TGTGCCAGCGGATTGGGGGGGGCCCCAGATACGCAGTATTTT. It encodes CASGLGGAPDTQYF. The full variable domain, in which reference TRBV28 and TRBJ2-3 provide the parts outside the CDR3, is DVKVTQSSRYLVKRTGEKVFLECVQDMDHENMFWYRQDPGLGLRLIYFSYDVKMKEKGDIPEGYSVSREKKERFSLILESASTNQTSMYLCASGLGGAPDTQYFGPGTRLTVL.

The CDR3 coding sequence is TGTGCCATCAGGGACACTCCGGGACAAAGGAACACCGGGGAGCTGTTTTTT. As protein: CAIRDTPGQRNTGELFF. The chain carries TRBV10-3 and TRBJ2-2, with D possibly TRBD1 on 6 matching bases. Looked up from germline, CDR1 is ENHRY and CDR2 is SYGVKD. V dropped 6 bases and J dropped 1 base, with 18 bases sitting between them. CDR3 length equals 17 residues.

The chain employs TRBV19 and TRBJ1-2; D gene unclear. Trimming pared 2 bases from V and 8 bases from J, leaving 15 bases between. Germline CDR1 is LNHDA and CDR2 is SQIVND (reference sequence). The CDR3 consists of 14 residues. The CDR3 here is CASSIQSGADGYTF. CDR3 nucleotide sequence: TGTGCCAGTAGTATACAGTCTGGAGCTGACGGCTACACCTTC.

CDR3 coding DNA: TGCAGTGCTAGTGCGGGACAGGGGGCTGGAAACACCATATATTTT. This encodes CSASAGQGAGNTIYF. This chain links TRBV20-1 with TRBJ1-3; 11 nucleotides align to TRBD1. V shed 3 bases and J 2 bases; nucleotides not matched to a gene: 3. This CDR3 has 15 amino acids. Germline-derived CDR1 and CDR2 are DFQATT and SNEGSKA (reference sequence).

The sample holds one count of this clone. This rearrangement joins TRBV12-3 or TRBV12-4 to TRBJ2-1; maybe TRBD2 (6 bases). Trimming left V 5 bases short and J 4 bases short, with 9 bases between. The CDR3 has 13 amino acids. The CDR3 DNA sequence: TGTGCCAGCAGTCCGGGAGTTTACAATGAGCAGTTCTTC. Its protein product is CASSPGVYNEQFF.

J is TRBJ1-5 and V is TRBV3-1 (or the pseudogene TRBV3-2), with 8 bases matching TRBD1. CDR1 LGHDT and CDR2 YNNKEL come from the germline V gene (reference sequence). Trimming cost V 4 bases and J 5 bases; bases outside gene matches: 13. The CDR3 is made up of 17 amino acids. The CDR3, as DNA: TGTGCCAGCAGCCTCGGGCACCAGGGGGCCGTGGATCAGCCCCAGCATTTT. Residues: CASSLGHQGAVDQPQHF.

This clone has just one count. The chain has TRBV19 and TRBJ2-7, with a possible D match to TRBD1 (6 bases). This CDR3 has 15 residues. V shed 0 bases and J shed 6 bases, with 15 bases lying between them. The V gene's germline CDR1 is LNHDA and CDR2 SQIVND (reference sequence). Here the CDR3 DNA reads TGTGCCAGTAGTATAGAGGTCAGCCGGGACACCGAGCAGTACTTC. Encoded protein: CASSIEVSRDTEQYF.

The chain carries TRBV30 and TRBJ2-5; TRBD1 aligns across 7 bases. J was trimmed by 4 bases and V by 4 bases; bases with no gene match: 9. CDR1 and CDR2 from the germline V gene are GTSNPN and SVGIG (reference sequence). This CDR3 is built from 14 residues. The CDR3 sequence is CAWMIPGQRETQYF. The CDR3 DNA reads as TGTGCCTGGATGATACCGGGACAGAGAGAGACCCAGTACTTC.

V gene TRBV6-5 combines with J gene TRBJ1-1, with unresolved D. Germline values: CDR1 MNHEY, CDR2 SVGAGI. The CDR3 covers 13 residues. Trimming removed 4 bases from V and 4 bases from J, with 10 bases in between. The CDR3 loop is CASSSSPSTEAFF. The DNA of the CDR3 is TGTGCCAGCAGTTCCTCCCCGAGCACTGAAGCTTTCTTT.

This chain joins TRBV7-9 and TRBJ2-1, with 12 bases fitting TRBD2. V was pared by 8 bases and J by 10 bases, with 21 bases of the junction left unmatched. Germline CDR1 reads SEHNR; CDR2 reads FQNEAQ (reference sequence). This CDR3 spans 18 amino acids. The CDR3 spells CASSPTLAGGPRAVEQFF. The CDR3, as DNA: TGTGCCAGCTCCCCAACCCTAGCGGGGGGGCCTAGAGCTGTGGAGCAGTTCTTC.

This chain joins TRBV9 and TRBJ1-3; the D gene is possibly TRBD1 (5 bases). This CDR3 spans 14 amino acids. Deletions cut 9 bases from V and 0 bases from J, with 13 bases between. In germline, CDR1 is SGDLS, CDR2 YYNGEE. This CDR3 reads CATSQGYSGNTIYF. The CDR3 region has the DNA TGTGCCACCTCCCAGGGCTACTCTGGAAACACCATATATTTT.